The 29 T cell receptor beta chains listed next were all sequenced from one sample in a study of T cells of healthy individuals. TCRdb processed the 5' RACE reads anew with MiXCR; each CDR3 protein has one entry. Of approximately 58,000 distinct CDR3 sequences in the sample, about 15% were seen once. These receptors originate from a human donor in good health.

This clonotype was seen more than once but under ten times. CDR3 sequence (DNA): TGTGCCAGCAGCATCCGGGACAGTCTTAATGAAAAACTGTTTTTT. This gives the protein CASSIRDSLNEKLFF. V is TRBV9 and J is TRBJ1-4; 7 bases align to TRBD1. Unmatched junction bases numbered 7, after V lost 4 bases and J lost 4 bases. From germline, CDR1 is SGDLS and CDR2 YYNGEE. CDR3 length equals 15 residues.

This clonotype has a count of ten or more. The genes are TRBV5-1 and TRBJ1-4; weak D call: TRBD1 (5 bases). The CDR3 covers 14 residues. V lost 0 bases to trimming and J lost 7 bases, with 10 bases between them. The germline gives CDR1 SGHRS, CDR2 YFSETQ. CDR3 sequence (DNA): TGCGCCAGCAGCTTGGAGTCGAGGGGTGAAAAACTGTTTTTT. This codes for CASSLESRGEKLFF.

In this sample, this clonotype turned up many times. This chain joins TRBV12-3 or TRBV12-4 and TRBJ2-3; 7 bases fit TRBD2. This CDR3 is built from 15 residues. Trimming took 5 bases from V and 1 from J; bases not matched to a gene: 6. The CDR3 DNA is TGTGCCAGCAGTCCCGCGGCGGGGGGCACAGATACGCAGTATTTT. This codes for CASSPAAGGTDTQYF.

The rearrangement uses TRBV11-2 and TRBJ2-1, with D possibly being TRBD2 (6 bases). The V end was cut by 5 bases, the J end by 8 bases, with 19 bases between. The CDR3 spans 15 residues. Germline CDR1 and CDR2: SGHAT and FQNNGV. The CDR3 DNA reads as TGTGCCAGCAGCCCCAAGGAGGGGAGAGGCCATGAGCAGTTCTTC. Its protein product is CASSPKEGRGHEQFF.

By its share, this clonotype is medium-sized. The J gene is TRBJ1-2, the V gene TRBV6-6, with D perhaps TRBD1 (5 bases). V was clipped by 5 bases and J by 2 bases, with 6 bases between them. Germline CDR1 and CDR2: MNHNY and SVGAGI (reference sequence). The CDR3 has 12 amino acids. CDR3 protein: CASSDRNYGYTF. CDR3 DNA: TGTGCCAGCAGTGACAGAAACTATGGCTACACCTTC.

This clonotype was recorded a few times. CDR3 loop: CATSEAGTGGTNYGYTF. In DNA form, the CDR3 reads TGTGCCACCAGTGAGGCCGGGACAGGGGGCACCAACTATGGCTACACCTTC. The rearrangement joins TRBV24-1 to TRBJ1-2; TRBD1 matches 12 bases. Germline-derived CDR1 and CDR2 are KGHDR and SFDVKD. The CDR3 spans 17 residues. The V segment lost 4 bases and the J segment 2 bases; nucleotides outside the gene matches: 7.

This clonotype has a count of ten or more. V is TRBV4-3 and J is TRBJ2-7, with TRBD1 matching 10 bases. CDR1 and CDR2 (germline): LGHNA, YSLEER. The V gene end was trimmed by 2 bases and the J gene end by 3 bases; junction bases not matched to a gene: 4. The CDR3 loop spans 15 amino acids. CDR3 bases: TGCGCCAGCAGCCAACACGACAGGGGGCTCTACGAGCAGTACTTC. This codes for CASSQHDRGLYEQYF.

This clonotype has more than one count but fewer than ten. The chain combines TRBV5-1 with TRBJ2-7, with 7 bases that match TRBD1. With 4 bases clipped from V and 0 bases from J, the junction kept 7 bases outside the gene matches. There are 15 residues in the CDR3. Germline CDR1 and CDR2: SGHRS and YFSETQ. CDR3 protein: CASSLLGTVSYEQYF. The CDR3 nucleotides are TGCGCCAGCAGCCTGCTCGGGACAGTCTCCTACGAGCAGTACTTC.

The chain joins TRBV4-1 to TRBJ1-6; D is uncertain. The germline V and J ends were trimmed by 5 bases and 6 bases, with 14 bases remaining between them. The CDR3 covers 15 residues. The germline V gene has CDR1 MGHRA and CDR2 YSYEKL. In DNA, the CDR3 is TGCGCCAGCAGCGGAACATGGACCCTTAATTCACCCCTCCACTTT. It translates to CASSGTWTLNSPLHF.

V gene TRBV20-1 combines with J gene TRBJ1-6, with 8 bases identical to TRBD1. The CDR3 is made up of 12 amino acids. From germline, CDR1 is DFQATT and CDR2 SNEGSKA (reference sequence). V trimming: 1 base; J trimming: 12 bases; junction bases outside the gene matches: 2. The CDR3 spells CSARGGQVPLHF. Here the CDR3 DNA reads TGCAGTGCTAGAGGGGGACAGGTACCCCTCCACTTT.

This chain joins TRBV10-1 and TRBJ2-7; 9 bases line up with TRBD2. Germline-derived CDR1 and CDR2 are WNHNN and SYGVQD (reference sequence). This CDR3 region has 18 residues. Unmatched junction bases numbered 20, after V lost 5 bases and J lost 6 bases. For the CDR3, the DNA is TGCGCCAGCAGTCCCTCGCGGGGGGAGGGACTAGCAGAGCGCGAGCAGTACTTC. This gives the protein CASSPSRGEGLAEREQYF.

This clonotype was found many times. The rearrangement uses TRBV10-3 and TRBJ2-5; 9 positions agree with TRBD2. The germline V gene encodes CDR1 ENHRY and CDR2 SYGVKD. The CDR3 is 15 residues long. V lost 3 bases to trimming and J lost 5 bases; unmatched junction nucleotides: 7. The CDR3 is CAISDVAGEGETQYF. CDR3 sequence (DNA): TGTGCCATCAGTGATGTAGCGGGGGAAGGGGAGACCCAGTACTTC.

The chain joins TRBV7-2 to TRBJ1-5, with 7 positions matching TRBD1. CDR1 and CDR2 from the germline V gene are SGHTA and FQGNSA. This CDR3 is built from 17 residues. V shed 0 bases and J 2 bases; nucleotides not matched to a gene: 7. CDR3 DNA sequence: TGTGCCAGCAGCTTAGCCGAGACAGGGTGGGGCAATCAGCCCCAGCATTTT. Translated: CASSLAETGWGNQPQHF. The variable domain in full, completed from reference TRBV7-2 and TRBJ1-5, reads GAGVSQSPSNKVTEKGKDVELRCDPISGHTALYWYRQSLGQGLEFLIYFQGNSAPDKSGLPSDRFSAERTGGSVSTLTIQRTQQEDSAVYLCASSLAETGWGNQPQHFGDGTRLSIL.

The rearrangement uses TRBV7-9 and TRBJ2-5; tentatively, D is TRBD1 (6 bases). CDR1 and CDR2 (germline): SEHNR, FQNEAQ (reference sequence). The V end was cut by 4 bases, the J end by 1 base, with 25 bases between. The CDR3 runs to 19 residues. CDR3 sequence reads: CASSSPISARGVRQETQYF. DNA of the CDR3: TGTGCCAGCAGCTCCCCTATTTCGGCCAGGGGAGTTCGCCAAGAGACCCAGTACTTC.

This clonotype was seen many times. V gene TRBV6-4 combines with J gene TRBJ2-3; weak D call: TRBD1 (5 bases). Trimming cost V 8 bases and J 2 bases, with 11 bases left between them. Per the germline V gene, CDR1 is MRHNA and CDR2 is SNTAGT. This CDR3 is built from 13 residues. As DNA, the CDR3 is TGTGCCAGCGGGGCTGGGCACACAGATACGCAGTATTTT. Translation: CASGAGHTDTQYF.

This clonotype has just a few counts. The chain links TRBV4-1 to TRBJ1-1, with D possibly TRBD1 on 6 matching bases. V gave up 0 bases and J gave up 3 bases, with 20 bases separating them. Germline values: CDR1 MGHRA, CDR2 YSYEKL. The CDR3 spans 18 residues. The CDR3: CASSQDITGSGLDTEAFF. In DNA, the CDR3 is TGCGCCAGCAGCCAAGATATCACAGGGTCTGGCCTGGACACTGAAGCTTTCTTT.

The chain combines TRBV7-2 with TRBJ2-7; maybe TRBD2 (6 bases). This CDR3 contains 15 residues. Trimming stripped 5 bases from V and 4 bases from J, with 18 bases between. The germline V gene encodes CDR1 SGHTA and CDR2 FQGNSA. The CDR3 region has the DNA TGTGCCAGCAGCCCATACCGGGACTCGCGATACGAGCAGTACTTC. The encoded protein is CASSPYRDSRYEQYF.

At least ten counts were recorded for this clonotype. The chain recombines TRBV27 with TRBJ2-7; 8 nucleotides match TRBD1. Trimming removed 6 bases from V and 2 bases from J; junction bases left unmatched: 6. The CDR3 has 14 amino acids. The germline V gene encodes CDR1 MNHEY and CDR2 SMNVEV (reference sequence). Here the CDR3 DNA reads TGTGCCAGCAGCACGGACAGGGAAGCCTACGAGCAGTACTTC. Translating gives CASSTDREAYEQYF.

This clonotype has a count of ten or more. V usage is TRBV7-9 and J usage is TRBJ1-1; no reliable D call. Germline V CDR1 and CDR2: SEHNR, FQNEAQ (reference sequence). V lost 5 bases, J lost 1 base, and 11 bases lay in between. The CDR3 is 14 residues long. CDR3 amino acids: CASSLKTTNTEAFF. CDR3 bases: TGTGCCAGCAGCCTCAAGACTACGAACACTGAAGCTTTCTTT.

This clonotype has ten or more counts. The chain joins TRBV20-1 to TRBJ2-1; 7 positions agree with TRBD2. V gave up 6 bases and J gave up 3 bases; unmatched junction bases: 29. The germline CDR1 and CDR2 sequences are DFQATT and SNEGSKA (reference sequence). The CDR3 spans 21 residues. The CDR3 reads CSAQSPRTEMRRGGSYNEQFF. The CDR3 region has the DNA TGCAGTGCACAGAGCCCGAGAACAGAAATGCGCCGTGGCGGGAGCTACAATGAGCAGTTCTTC.

This clonotype was counted only a few times. The V gene is TRBV9, the J gene TRBJ2-1; 10 positions agree with TRBD2. Trimming at V came to 4 bases and at J to 4 bases, leaving 5 bases not matched to a gene. The germline V gene encodes CDR1 SGDLS and CDR2 YYNGEE. This CDR3 is built from 15 residues. The CDR3 loop is CASSLSGGAYNEQFF. In nucleotides, the CDR3 is TGTGCCAGCAGCTTAAGCGGGGGGGCTTACAATGAGCAGTTCTTC. The variable domain in full, completed from reference TRBV9 and TRBJ2-1, reads DSGVTQTPKHLITATGQRVTLRCSPRSGDLSVYWYQQSLDQGLQFLIQYYNGEERAKGNILERFSAQQFPDLHSELNLSSLELGDSALYFCASSLSGGAYNEQFFGPGTRLTVL.

This clonotype has just a few counts. The J gene is TRBJ2-2, the V gene TRBV2, with TRBD1 matching over 9 bases. The CDR3 has 15 amino acids. V dropped 5 bases and J dropped 5; count of bases not matched to a gene: 6. Germline loops: CDR1 SNHLY, CDR2 FYNNEI. The CDR3 coding sequence is TGTGCCAGCAGTCCGGGACAGGGTCGAACCGGGGAGCTGTTTTTT. Translating gives CASSPGQGRTGELFF.

This clonotype was seen repeatedly, ten times or more. The chain recombines TRBV10-3 with TRBJ1-1, with D possibly TRBD1 on 5 matching bases. Trimming pared 6 bases from V and 2 bases from J, leaving 13 bases between. The CDR3 spans 14 residues. CDR1 ENHRY and CDR2 SYGVKD come from the germline V gene. DNA of the CDR3: TGTGCCATCAGGGGGGACGGGACCAACACTGAAGCTTTCTTT. Protein: CAIRGDGTNTEAFF.

The chain employs TRBV4-1 and TRBJ1-1; weak D call: TRBD1 (6 bases). V shed 2 bases and J shed 2 bases, with 12 bases lying between them. The germline gives CDR1 MGHRA, CDR2 YSYEKL. The CDR3 has 15 amino acids. The DNA for the CDR3 is TGCGCCAGCAGCCAACCAGGGGTGGCTAACACTGAAGCTTTCTTT. Amino acid sequence: CASSQPGVANTEAFF.

This clonotype was counted many times. The CDR3 sequence is CASSQVRQLVTEAFF. In DNA, the CDR3 is TGTGCCAGCAGCCAAGTCCGGCAACTAGTCACTGAAGCTTTCTTT. The J gene is TRBJ1-1, the V gene TRBV3-1; D gene ambiguous. From germline, CDR1 is LGHDT and CDR2 YNNKEL (reference sequence). There are 15 residues in the CDR3. Trimming pared 1 base from V and 4 bases from J, leaving 13 bases between.

The CDR3 region is CSANSGGPSTDTQYF. CDR3 bases: TGCAGTGCTAACAGCGGGGGCCCTAGCACAGATACGCAGTATTTT. The gene calls are TRBV20-1 and TRBJ2-3, with 8 bases matching TRBD2. The germline CDR1 and CDR2 sequences are DFQATT and SNEGSKA (reference sequence). The trim removed 4 bases at V and 0 bases at J, leaving 6 bases unmatched. The length of the CDR3 is 15 residues.

The J gene is TRBJ2-1, the V gene TRBV21-1; the D call TRBD2 from the table was never checked on the DNA. TRBV21-1 is a documented pseudogene. This CDR3 is 19 amino acids long. The CDR3 bases are TGTGCCAGCAGACCATCGGGACTAGCGGGAGAGGGGGTCTACAATGAGCAGTTCTTC. Translation: CASRPSGLAGEGVYNEQFF.

This clonotype has a count of ten or more. The chain couples TRBV6-1 to TRBJ1-5; the D is unclear. Germline V lookup: CDR1 MNHNS, CDR2 SASEGT. This CDR3 region has 13 residues. Trimming shortened V by 7 bases and J by 6 bases, and 13 bases separated the two germline ends. CDR3: CASISGKSQPQHF. CDR3 in DNA: TGTGCCAGCATTTCCGGGAAGTCTCAGCCCCAGCATTTT.

This clonotype was recorded at least ten times. The chain uses TRBV7-2 and TRBJ2-1, with 7 bases fitting TRBD2. The CDR3 sequence is 14 residues long. Germline CDR1 and CDR2: SGHTA and FQGNSA. Trimming cost V 1 base and J 12 bases; bases outside gene matches: 9. CDR3 region: CASSLGLAVEGQFF. In DNA, the CDR3 is TGTGCCAGCAGCTTAGGGCTAGCGGTCGAGGGGCAGTTCTTC.